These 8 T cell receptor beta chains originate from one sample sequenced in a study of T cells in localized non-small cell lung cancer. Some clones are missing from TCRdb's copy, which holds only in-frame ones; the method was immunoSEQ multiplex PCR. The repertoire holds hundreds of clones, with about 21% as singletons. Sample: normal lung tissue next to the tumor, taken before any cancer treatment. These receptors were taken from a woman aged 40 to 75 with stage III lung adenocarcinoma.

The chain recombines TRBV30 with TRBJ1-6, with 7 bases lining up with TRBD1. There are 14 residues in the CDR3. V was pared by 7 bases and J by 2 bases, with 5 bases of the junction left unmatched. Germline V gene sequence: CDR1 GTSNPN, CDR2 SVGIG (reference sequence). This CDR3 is CASTGSAYNSPLHF. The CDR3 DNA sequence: TGTGCCTCGACAGGGAGCGCCTATAATTCACCCCTCCACTTT. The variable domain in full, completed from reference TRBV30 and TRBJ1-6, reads SQTIHQWPATLVQPVGSPLSLECTVEGTSNPNLYWYRQAAGRGLQLLFYSVGIGQISSEVPQNLSASRPQDRQFILSSKKLLLSDSGFYLCASTGSAYNSPLHFGNGTRLTVT.

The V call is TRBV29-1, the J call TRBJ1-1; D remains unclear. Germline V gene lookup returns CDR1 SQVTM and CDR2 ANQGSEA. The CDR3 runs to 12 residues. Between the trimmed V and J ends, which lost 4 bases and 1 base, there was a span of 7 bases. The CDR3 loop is CSVGERNTEAFF. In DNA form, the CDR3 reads TGCAGCGTTGGGGAGAGGAACACTGAAGCTTTCTTT.

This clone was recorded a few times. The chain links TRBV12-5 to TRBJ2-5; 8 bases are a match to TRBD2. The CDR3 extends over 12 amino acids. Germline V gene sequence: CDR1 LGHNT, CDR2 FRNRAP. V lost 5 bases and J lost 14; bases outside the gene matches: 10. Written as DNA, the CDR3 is TGTGCTAGTGGTGTACAAAGCGGGGGCCGTTACTTC. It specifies CASGVQSGGRYF.

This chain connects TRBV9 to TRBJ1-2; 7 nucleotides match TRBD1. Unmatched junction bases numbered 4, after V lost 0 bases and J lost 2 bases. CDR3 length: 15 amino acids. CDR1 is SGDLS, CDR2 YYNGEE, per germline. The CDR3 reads CASSVAPTGNYGYTF. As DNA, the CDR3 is TGTGCCAGCAGCGTAGCTCCGACAGGGAACTATGGCTACACCTTC.

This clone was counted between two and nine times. As DNA, the CDR3 is TGTGCCAGCAGTTACGGTGGGGGCCCGAGCGATACGCAGTATTTT. Encoded protein: CASSYGGGPSDTQYF. This chain joins TRBV6-8 and TRBJ2-3; D may be TRBD1 (6 bases). The germline V gene encodes CDR1 MNHGY and CDR2 SAAAGT. The CDR3 length is 15 residues. V was cut by 2 bases and J by 6 bases, with 15 bases left in between.

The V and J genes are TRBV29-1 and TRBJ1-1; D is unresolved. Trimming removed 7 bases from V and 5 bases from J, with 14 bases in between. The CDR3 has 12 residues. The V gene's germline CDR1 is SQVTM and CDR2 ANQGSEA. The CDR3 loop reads CSERPGETEAFF. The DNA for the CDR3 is TGCAGCGAACGACCGGGAGAAACTGAAGCTTTCTTT.

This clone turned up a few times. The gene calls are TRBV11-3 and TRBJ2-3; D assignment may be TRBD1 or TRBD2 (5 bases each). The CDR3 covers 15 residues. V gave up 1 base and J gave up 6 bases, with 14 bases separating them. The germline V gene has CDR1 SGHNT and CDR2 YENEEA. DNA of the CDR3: TGTGCCAGCAGCTTAGGTCGGGGCGGCCGTGATACGCAGTATTTT. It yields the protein CASSLGRGGRDTQYF.

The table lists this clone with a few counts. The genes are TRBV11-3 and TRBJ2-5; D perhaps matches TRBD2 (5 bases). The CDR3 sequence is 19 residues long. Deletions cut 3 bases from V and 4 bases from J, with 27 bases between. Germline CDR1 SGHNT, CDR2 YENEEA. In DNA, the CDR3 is TGTGCCAGCAGCTTGGCGGCGGGCGGGTCTCCTCTCGGTCGAGAGACCCAGTACTTC. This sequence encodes CASSLAAGGSPLGRETQYF.